The rows below give T cell receptor beta chains drawn from one sample of a study of blood T cell repertoires in COVID-19. This table comes from immunoSEQ multiplex PCR, and its TCRdb copy is limited to in-frame clones, with some not included. The sample lists 90,000 to 120,000 clones, roughly 70% seen once, with 1.5% to 2% in the top ten. The sequencing input was peripheral blood. Receptors originate from a woman aged 40-49 years with acute or convalescent COVID-19. CDR3s leave out the opening cysteine and the closing phenylalanine or tryptophan. Some rows mark clone size as missing; the rest say once, few, many or name a class of expanded clone.

TRBV10-3	few	AISDQDRSGNTIY
TRBV30	NA	AWSGSAGDYETQY
TRBV11-2	NA	ASSGQGWSGGTQY
TRBV5-4	few	ASSSTGGSGANVLT
TRBV6-2/TRBV6-3	NA	ASSALGGQETQY
TRBV18	NA	ASSRLTGEYNEQF
TRBV18	NA	ASSPLGGDLNTGELF
TRBV7-9	many	ASSLAETGTGSPLH
TRBV3-1/TRBV3-2	NA	ASSEDRYTEAF
TRBV3-1/TRBV3-2	NA	ASSPLGTGPGETQY
TRBV7-2	NA	ASSPPGARGAGGYT
TRBV7-2	many	ASSPSPGFSYEQY
TRBV4-1	NA	ASSQGIRTEQF
TRBV7-9	few	ASSLVGEGGSEF
TRBV27	NA	ASRPGLISNQPQH
TRBV27	NA	ASRQSPAGGYT
TRBV28	NA	ASRVQGHTEAF
TRBV5-6	NA	ASSLQGFPQH
TRBV5-4	few	ASSDRLADHNEQF
TRBV7-2	NA	ASSPEGSGANVLT
TRBV2	NA	ASRERGGAWELF
TRBV5-1	NA	ASRGGTGRETQY
TRBV7-3	NA	ASSLDRYNEQF
TRBV7-9	NA	ASSLEGTATQY
TRBV19	few	ASSIDVLGQGNIYEQY
TRBV28	NA	ASSLAQAGAWKDTQY
TRBV6-6	NA	ASSQPSGGRSSYNEQF
TRBV5-8	NA	ASSPGAAAGKLF
TRBV27	NA	ASRAEGGGPYNEQF
TRBV2	NA	ASRSGRSTNEKLF
TRBV7-9	once	ASSLVPGGTEAF
TRBV2	once	ASSGDRGFSSF
TRBV19	NA	ASSAIAGGRGYNEQF
TRBV3-1/TRBV3-2	many	ASSQPGSVAGYT
TRBV4-1	NA	ASSQDPGQPQH
TRBV29-1	NA	SGQVAGGFDEQF
TRBV30	NA	AWGPRTDGYT
TRBV7-9	once	ASSLGQGETSGELF
TRBV11-2	NA	ASSGGQGPNQPQH
TRBV10-1	NA	ASSAPGQNTGELF
TRBV27	NA	ASSLSLAAKSTDTQY
TRBV4-2	NA	ASSQDHTRTRDYGYT